The 28 T cell receptor beta chains presented below share a single source sample, sequenced in a study of blood T cells in healthy people across ages. A second about 6 to 11 cycle PCR used barcoded and J-beta primers. MiXCR, run by TCRdb on the 5' RACE reads, gives a single entry per CDR3 protein. Of hundreds of thousands of distinct CDR3 sequences listed, about 21% are singletons. Sequencing used blood. The source is a man in his 70s in good health.

V usage is TRBV19 and J usage is TRBJ1-5; 7 positions match TRBD1. Germline trimming cut 5 bases from V and 0 bases from J; bases unmatched to any gene: 4. The CDR3 has 15 residues. Germline CDR1 and CDR2: LNHDA and SQIVND (reference sequence). CDR3 loop: CASSGDSYSNQPQHF. CDR3 in DNA: TGTGCCAGTAGTGGGGACAGCTATAGCAATCAGCCCCAGCATTTT.

This sequence joins TRBV3-1 and TRBJ2-4; 7 nucleotides line up with TRBD1. Germline V gives CDR1 LGHDT, CDR2 YNNKEL (reference sequence). CDR3 size: 15 residues. The V segment lost 1 base and the J segment 5 bases; nucleotides outside the gene matches: 5. The CDR3 reads CASSQVGTVQNIQYF. The CDR3 DNA reads as TGTGCCAGCAGCCAAGTGGGGACAGTCCAAAACATTCAGTACTTC.

Concerning this clonotype: At one end the junction does not follow the germline gene, possibly because of a read error. The V call is TRBV5-6, the J call TRBJ2-3, with D maybe TRBD1 (5 bases). The CDR3 has 14 residues. Germline V gives CDR1 SGHDT, CDR2 YYEEEE. The CDR3 region is CASSSPPETDAQYF. The CDR3 DNA sequence: TGTGCCAGCAGCTCCCCACCAGAGACAGATGCGCAGTATTTT.

V is TRBV5-1 and J is TRBJ2-3; TRBD2 matches 7 bases. The CDR3 length is 14 residues. Germline V gives CDR1 SGHRS, CDR2 YFSETQ. V trimming: 0 bases; J trimming: 6 bases; junction bases outside the gene matches: 4. The CDR3 here is CASSLAVLADTQYF. The CDR3 DNA reads as TGCGCCAGCAGCTTGGCGGTACTAGCGGATACGCAGTATTTT.

The chain is built from TRBV3-1 and TRBJ2-5; TRBD2 matches at 7 bases. The DNA end is more similar to TRBJ2-1, so the J call may be wrong. The germline V gene encodes CDR1 LGHDT and CDR2 YNNKEL (reference sequence). This CDR3 comprises 15 residues. The CDR3 nucleotides read TGTGCCAGCAGCCACGTAAGGAGCGGGAACGATGAGCAGTTCTTC. Residues: CASSHVRSGNDEQFF.

This clonotype was observed a few times. The rearrangement links TRBV6-5 to TRBJ1-3; tentatively, D is TRBD1 (5 bases). Trimming pared 2 bases from V and 0 bases from J, leaving 8 bases between. The CDR3 loop spans 15 amino acids. From germline, CDR1 is MNHEY and CDR2 SVGAGI. In DNA, the CDR3 is TGTGCCAGCAGTTACCGGGGACGCTCTGGAAACACCATATATTTT. Translation gives CASSYRGRSGNTIYF.

The chain joins TRBV5-1 to TRBJ2-5; D call uncertain. In germline, CDR1 is SGHRS, CDR2 YFSETQ. The CDR3 has 14 residues. V was clipped by 2 bases and J by 4 bases, with 12 bases between them. CDR3 nucleotide sequence: TGCGCCAGCAGCTTTCCGGAGTTGCGAGAGACCCAGTACTTC. Its protein product is CASSFPELRETQYF. Full variable domain (outside the CDR3, taken from reference TRBV5-1 and TRBJ2-5): KAGVTQTPRYLIKTRGQQVTLSCSPISGHRSVSWYQQTPGQGLQFLFEYFSETQRNKGNFPGRFSGRQFSNSRSEMNVSTLELGDSALYLCASSFPELRETQYFGPGTRLLVL.

This clonotype was detected a few times. The V and J genes are TRBV28 and TRBJ2-5, with a tentative D call TRBD2 (6 bases). The last part of the DNA fits TRBJ2-1 better; the J call may be wrong. The CDR3 is 14 residues long. CDR1 and CDR2 from the germline V gene are MDHEN and SYDVKM. In DNA form, the CDR3 reads TGTGCCAGCAGGCGTGGGCGGGGCTACAATGAGCAGTTCTTC. It yields the protein CASRRGRGYNEQFF.

The genes are TRBV4-2 and TRBJ2-2, with D possibly matching TRBD1 (5 bases). With 0 bases removed from V and 3 bases from J, the gap between germline ends came to 11 bases. The CDR3 consists of 16 residues. Germline-derived CDR1 and CDR2 are LGHNA and YNFKEQ. The CDR3 loop is CASSQEGRADTGELFF. CDR3 sequence (DNA): TGTGCCAGCAGCCAAGAAGGCAGGGCAGACACCGGGGAGCTGTTTTTT.

The chain joins TRBV19 to TRBJ2-5; TRBD2 matches 8 bases. CDR1 is LNHDA and CDR2 is SQIVND in the germline V gene (reference sequence). The V gene end was trimmed by 3 bases and the J gene end by 5 bases; junction bases not matched to a gene: 5. This CDR3 is built from 14 residues. The DNA for the CDR3 is TGTGCCAGTAGTATTACGGGAGGGCCTGAGACCCAGTACTTC. It codes for CASSITGGPETQYF.

This clonotype was counted between two and nine times. The chain links TRBV20-1 to TRBJ1-2; 9 bases are shared with TRBD1. From germline, CDR1 is DFQATT and CDR2 SNEGSKA (reference sequence). CDR3 size: 14 residues. V gave up 5 bases and J gave up 8 bases; unmatched junction bases: 12. Here the CDR3 reads CSAWKQGALGGYTF. The CDR3 DNA follows: TGCAGTGCTTGGAAACAGGGGGCCCTCGGGGGCTACACCTTC.

This clonotype was seen a handful of times. The chain is built from TRBV9 and TRBJ2-1; possibly TRBD1 or TRBD2 for D (7 bases each). The CDR3 has 17 amino acids. Trimming removed 0 bases from V and 3 bases from J, with 16 bases in between. Germline V gene sequence: CDR1 SGDLS, CDR2 YYNGEE. The CDR3 DNA follows: TGTGCCAGCAGCGTAGAGGGGGCGGCTAGCGGCTACAATGAGCAGTTCTTC. Its translation is CASSVEGAASGYNEQFF. Using reference TRBV9 and TRBJ2-1 for the parts outside the CDR3, the full variable domain is DSGVTQTPKHLITATGQRVTLRCSPRSGDLSVYWYQQSLDQGLQFLIQYYNGEERAKGNILERFSAQQFPDLHSELNLSSLELGDSALYFCASSVEGAASGYNEQFFGPGTRLTVL.

This clonotype was seen just once. V is TRBV9 and J is TRBJ2-7; D is unclear. Trimming removed 0 bases from V and 3 bases from J, with 7 bases in between. The germline V gene has CDR1 SGDLS and CDR2 YYNGEE. CDR3 length: 13 amino acids. CDR3: CASSVEADYEQYF. The CDR3 region has the DNA TGTGCCAGCAGCGTAGAAGCAGACTACGAGCAGTACTTC.

This clonotype has only a few counts. The chain has TRBV6-1 and TRBJ1-4; TRBD1 is a possible D gene (6 bases). CDR3 length equals 18 residues. The germline V and J ends were trimmed by 6 bases and 3 bases, with 23 bases remaining between them. The V gene's germline CDR1 is MNHNS and CDR2 SASEGT. DNA of the CDR3: TGTGCCAGCAGGTCCCAACGGGGCGGGGGCGAGTCTAATGAAAAACTGTTTTTT. Encoded protein: CASRSQRGGGESNEKLFF.

The rearrangement joins TRBV20-1 to TRBJ2-5; no reliable D call. The J call could be wrong; TRBJ2-7 is a better fit for the DNA end. Germline-derived CDR1 and CDR2 are DFQATT and SNEGSKA (reference sequence). The CDR3 extends over 12 amino acids. The CDR3 nucleotides are TGCAGTGCTACCGAAAAGCCCTACGAGCAGTACTTC. This gives the protein CSATEKPYEQYF.

This clonotype was seen ten or more times. V usage is TRBV7-8 and J usage is TRBJ1-2; 8 nucleotides align to TRBD1. V was pared by 5 bases and J by 2 bases, with 10 bases of the junction left unmatched. The V gene's germline CDR1 is SGHVS and CDR2 FQNEAQ. The CDR3 runs 16 residues. In DNA form, the CDR3 reads TGTGCCAGCAGCACACGCGGACAGGGACGAAACTATGGCTACACCTTC. It specifies CASSTRGQGRNYGYTF.

The sample holds a few counts of this clonotype. The gene calls are TRBV7-3 and TRBJ2-7; the match to TRBD2 covers 7 bases. Germline CDR1 and CDR2: SGHTA and FQGTGA. The CDR3 spans 14 residues. Trimming cost V 6 bases and J 5 bases; bases outside gene matches: 10. CDR3: CASRARTSHHEQYF. Written as DNA, the CDR3 is TGTGCCAGCAGGGCCAGGACTAGTCACCACGAGCAGTACTTC.

This clonotype was seen a handful of times. The chain carries TRBV15 and TRBJ2-3; D is possibly TRBD1 (6 bases). Germline lookup yields CDR1 LNHNV and CDR2 YYDKDF (reference sequence). There are 15 residues in the CDR3. V was trimmed by 4 bases and J by 6 bases, leaving 17 bases between them. CDR3 sequence (DNA): TGTGCCACCAGCAATCCCAGGGGTCGGGCGGATACGCAGTATTTT. Translation gives CATSNPRGRADTQYF.

The rearrangement uses TRBV12-3 or TRBV12-4 and TRBJ2-5; 13 bases are a match to TRBD2. The DNA end is more similar to TRBJ2-7, so the J call may be wrong. The CDR3 totals 17 residues. CDR3 sequence: CASTLKTRTSGSFEQYF. Written as DNA, the CDR3 is TGTGCCAGCACCCTTAAAACCCGGACTAGCGGGAGCTTCGAGCAGTACTTC.

The V and J genes are TRBV2 and TRBJ2-3, with 7 bases that match TRBD2. The CDR3 totals 13 residues. V trimming: 6 bases; J trimming: 2 bases; junction bases outside the gene matches: 2. The germline CDR1 and CDR2 sequences are SNHLY and FYNNEI. CDR3 nucleotide sequence: TGTGCCAGCAGAGGACTAGTCACAGATACGCAGTATTTT. Amino acid sequence: CASRGLVTDTQYF.

The CDR3 protein is CASSPPLAGGNTGELFF. The CDR3 coding sequence is TGTGCCAGCAGCCCTCCTCTAGCGGGAGGAAACACCGGGGAGCTGTTTTTT. The J gene is TRBJ2-2, the V gene TRBV28; the match to TRBD2 covers 11 bases. The CDR3 has 17 residues. V dropped 6 bases and J dropped 2; count of bases not matched to a gene: 8. CDR1 and CDR2 (germline): MDHEN, SYDVKM.

V usage is TRBV19 and J usage is TRBJ2-2, with 10 bases that match TRBD2. In germline, CDR1 is LNHDA, CDR2 SQIVND (reference sequence). This CDR3 has 15 amino acids. J gave up 2 bases and V 9 bases, and 6 bases lay outside the gene matches. The CDR3 DNA follows: TGTGCCAGCCTATCACTAGCGGGAAACACCGGGGAGCTGTTTTTT. Amino acid sequence: CASLSLAGNTGELFF.

The chain links TRBV10-3 to TRBJ2-5; D might be TRBD2 (6 bases). The V gene lost 6 bases and the J gene lost 1 base, with 12 bases spanning the gap. Germline CDR1 and CDR2: ENHRY and SYGVKD. This CDR3 spans 14 amino acids. The CDR3 is CAIRGGSSQETQYF. Written as DNA, the CDR3 is TGTGCCATCAGGGGGGGATCCTCCCAAGAGACCCAGTACTTC.

Only a few counts were recorded for this clonotype. The V gene is TRBV15, the J gene TRBJ1-6; D is unclear. The CDR3 has 13 residues. Trimming removed 5 bases from V and 4 bases from J, with 6 bases in between. CDR1 and CDR2 (germline): LNHNV, YYDKDF (reference sequence). The CDR3 spells CATSPRYNSPLHF. CDR3 sequence (DNA): TGTGCCACCAGCCCCAGATATAATTCACCCCTCCACTTT.

The table lists this clonotype with a few counts. The rearrangement links TRBV18 to TRBJ1-1, with 7 nucleotides matching TRBD1. With 0 bases clipped from V and 1 base from J, the junction kept 2 bases outside the gene matches. CDR1 KGHSH and CDR2 LQKENI come from the germline V gene. The CDR3 is 15 amino acids. The CDR3 loop is CASSPPTGTNTEAFF. The CDR3 region has the DNA TGTGCCAGCTCACCACCGACAGGGACGAACACTGAAGCTTTCTTT.

In its sample, this clonotype was seen a few times. The chain carries TRBV29-1 and TRBJ2-1; the D is unclear. CDR1 is SQVTM and CDR2 is ANQGSEA in the germline V gene. The CDR3 consists of 13 residues. Deletions cut 8 bases from V and 0 bases from J, with 11 bases between. The CDR3 DNA is TGCAGCTACGACTCGAGCTCCTACAATGAGCAGTTCTTC. Translated, it gives CSYDSSSYNEQFF.

The J gene is TRBJ2-5, the V gene TRBV6-1, with 8 bases identical to TRBD2. The end of the DNA aligns better with TRBJ2-1, so the J call may be wrong. The germline V gene encodes CDR1 MNHNS and CDR2 SASEGT. The CDR3 covers 16 residues. The CDR3 nucleotides read TGTGCCAGCAGTCAATCACCCGGGACTAGTCTGGGTGAGCAGTTCTTC. This codes for CASSQSPGTSLGEQFF.

The chain carries TRBV2 and TRBJ1-5; D is ambiguous. The germline gives CDR1 SNHLY, CDR2 FYNNEI. The CDR3 extends over 14 amino acids. With 5 bases removed from V and 2 bases from J, the gap between germline ends came to 10 bases. In nucleotides, the CDR3 is TGTGCCAGCAGTTGGACTCGGGGCAATCAGCCCCAGCATTTT. This translates into CASSWTRGNQPQHF.